This TCR beta chain comes out of a study of control samples from healthy donors and cancer patients. Libraries were prepared by immunoSEQ multiplex PCR; TCRdb keeps only in-frame clonotypes and omits some of them. Of under 200,000 clones listed, roughly 94% are singletons. V was trimmed by 0 bases and J by 5 bases, leaving 10 bases between them. This CDR3 is built from 14 residues. The germline CDR1 and CDR2 sequences are MNHEY and SVGEGT. The sample comprised PBMCs. The gene calls are TRBV6-2 or TRBV6-3 and TRBJ2-5; tentatively, D is TRBD2 (6 bases). This clonotype originated in a man between 60 and 70 years old with colorectal cancer. CDR3 amino acids: CASSYSWGRETQYF. The CDR3 bases are TGTGCCAGCAGTTACTCGTGGGGGAGGGAGACCCAGTACTTC.